One and the same sample provided the 24 T cell receptor beta chains below, sequenced in a study of blood T cell repertoires in COVID-19. Assay used: immunoSEQ multiplex PCR; TCRdb lists only in-frame clones, some missing. The data hold about 180,000 clones, with about 81% observed a single time. The sequenced sample was peripheral blood. Receptor source: a woman aged 80 or over with COVID-19, enrolled during active disease.

This clone was detected only once. V gene TRBV10-3 combines with J gene TRBJ2-7, with 8 bases fitting TRBD2. Germline CDR1 reads ENHRY; CDR2 reads SYGVKD. V gave up 6 bases and J gave up 2 bases; unmatched junction bases: 12. The CDR3 runs 16 residues. CDR3 region: CAIRGRGGFKAYEQYF. The CDR3 nucleotides are TGTGCCATCAGAGGACGGGGGGGCTTTAAGGCCTACGAGCAGTACTTC.

The rearrangement links TRBV5-6 to TRBJ1-2, with D maybe TRBD1 (6 bases). Germline CDR1 is SGHDT and CDR2 is YYEEEE. Between the trimmed V and J ends, which lost 0 bases and 4 bases, there was a span of 13 bases. The CDR3 consists of 15 residues. The CDR3 bases are TGTGCCAGCAGCTTGGGGCGGGGGCTCGGCTATGGCTACACCTTC. Protein sequence: CASSLGRGLGYGYTF.

This clone appeared once. The chain combines TRBV5-6 with TRBJ2-7, with D perhaps TRBD1 (5 bases). The CDR3 has 15 residues. Trimming removed 0 bases at V and 3 bases at J, with 13 bases between. CDR1 and CDR2 from the germline V gene are SGHDT and YYEEEE. The CDR3 DNA is TGTGCCAGCAGCTTGGGACAGCTAATAAGCTACGAGCAGTACTTC. Amino acids: CASSLGQLISYEQYF.

The CDR3 nucleotides read TGTGCCAGCAGTGAACTCGGACTAGCGACGGAGACCCAGTACTTC. Translating it yields CASSELGLATETQYF. The chain uses TRBV2 and TRBJ2-5; 9 nucleotides match TRBD2. CDR3 length equals 15 residues. CDR1 is SNHLY and CDR2 is FYNNEI in the germline V gene. Germline trimming cut 2 bases from V and 5 bases from J; bases unmatched to any gene: 6.

V and J are TRBV10-3 and TRBJ2-7, with D maybe TRBD1 (8 bases). In germline, CDR1 is ENHRY, CDR2 SYGVKD. The CDR3 consists of 14 residues. V shed 6 bases and J shed 1 base, with 13 bases lying between them. CDR3 sequence: CAISGGTGSYEQYF. The CDR3 DNA follows: TGTGCCATCAGCGGGGGGACAGGTTCCTACGAGCAGTACTTC.

V usage is TRBV5-1 and J usage is TRBJ2-3, with 13 bases lining up with TRBD2. The V gene end was trimmed by 2 bases and the J gene end by 14 bases; junction bases not matched to a gene: 5. The V gene's germline CDR1 is SGHRS and CDR2 YFSETQ. The CDR3 extends over 13 amino acids. The CDR3: CASSFDGLAGVYF. As DNA, the CDR3 is TGCGCCAGCAGCTTTGACGGACTAGCGGGAGTGTATTTT.

V usage is TRBV2 and J usage is TRBJ2-7; 7 bases fit TRBD1. The CDR3 extends over 14 amino acids. From germline, CDR1 is SNHLY and CDR2 FYNNEI. Germline trimming cut 1 base from V and 5 bases from J; bases unmatched to any gene: 5. The DNA of the CDR3 is TGTGCCAGCAGTGAAGAGACAGGGTTCCACGAGCAGTACTTC. It yields the protein CASSEETGFHEQYF. The full variable domain, completed using reference TRBV2 and TRBJ2-7, is EPEVTQTPSHQVTQMGQEVILRCVPISNHLYFYWYRQILGQKVEFLVSFYNNEISEKSEIFDDQFSVERPDGSNFTLKIRSTKLEDSAMYFCASSEETGFHEQYFGPGTRLTVT.

This clone was counted once. V usage is TRBV5-5 and J usage is TRBJ1-1; D is unresolved. The CDR3 is 13 residues long. The V and J ends lost 4 bases and 0 bases respectively, with 7 bases between them. Germline V gene sequence: CDR1 SGHKS, CDR2 YYEKEE (reference sequence). CDR3 amino acids: CASSAPVNTEAFF. The CDR3 DNA is TGTGCCAGCAGCGCCCCGGTGAACACTGAAGCTTTCTTT.

The chain combines TRBV11-1 with TRBJ1-1, with 8 bases aligning to TRBD1. This CDR3 is built from 15 residues. Trimming took 5 bases from V and 3 from J; bases not matched to a gene: 8. Per germline, CDR1 SGHAT and CDR2 FQDESV (reference sequence). CDR3 DNA: TGTGCCAGCAGCCCCTCCCAGGGGGCCCACACTGAAGCTTTCTTT. It specifies CASSPSQGAHTEAFF.

The rearrangement uses TRBV18 and TRBJ2-1; D is uncertain. CDR1 is KGHSH, CDR2 LQKENI, per germline. The CDR3 covers 14 residues. The V end lost 0 bases, the J end lost 5 bases, and 8 bases lay between the germline ends. CDR3 in DNA: TGTGCCAGCTCACCACCCTTTGGCAACAATGAGCAGTTCTTC. It codes for CASSPPFGNNEQFF. Full variable domain (remainder filled in from reference TRBV18 and TRBJ2-1): NAGVMQNPRHLVRRRGQEARLRCSPMKGHSHVYWYRQLPEEGLKFMVYLQKENIIDESGMPKERFSAEFPKEGPSILRIQQVVRGDSAAYFCASSPPFGNNEQFFGPGTRLTVL.

This chain uses TRBV7-9 with TRBJ2-4; 7 bases align to TRBD1. The CDR3 spans 14 residues. The germline CDR1 and CDR2 sequences are SEHNR and FQNEAQ (reference sequence). V was pared by 11 bases and J by 2 bases, with 9 bases of the junction left unmatched. CDR3 sequence: CAGQDSPPKNIQYF. Here the CDR3 DNA reads TGTGCCGGACAGGACTCTCCGCCCAAAAACATTCAGTACTTC.

The sample holds a few counts of this clone. The chain has TRBV7-6 and TRBJ1-6, with D unresolved. With 3 bases removed from V and 8 bases from J, the gap between germline ends came to 8 bases. The CDR3 is 13 amino acids. Germline CDR1 SGHVS, CDR2 FNYEAQ. CDR3 nucleotides: TGTGCCAGCAGCTTCGCGGAGGATTCACCCCTCCACTTT. This sequence encodes CASSFAEDSPLHF.

The sample holds one count of this clone. The gene calls are TRBV2 and TRBJ2-7, with 12 bases lining up with TRBD1. This CDR3 has 17 residues. V shed 0 bases and J 2 bases; nucleotides not matched to a gene: 5. Looked up from germline, CDR1 is SNHLY and CDR2 is FYNNEI. DNA for the CDR3: TGTGCCAGCAGTGAAGCGGGACAGGGGGCTCCCCCCTACGAGCAGTACTTC. This translates into CASSEAGQGAPPYEQYF.

The rearrangement joins TRBV4-3 to TRBJ2-2; 9 positions agree with TRBD2. CDR3 length equals 16 residues. V lost 2 bases, J lost 7 bases, and 8 bases stayed unmatched. Germline CDR1 is LGHNA and CDR2 is YSLEER. The CDR3 nucleotides are TGCGCCAGCAGCCAACGGAGCGGGGGGCGGGACGGGGAGCTGTTTTTT. It encodes CASSQRSGGRDGELFF.

The chain joins TRBV15 to TRBJ1-4; 11 nucleotides line up with TRBD1. The ends lost 2 bases at V and 4 bases at J; junction bases unmatched: 6. This CDR3 contains 17 residues. CDR1 LNHNV and CDR2 YYDKDF come from the germline V gene (reference sequence). The DNA for the CDR3 is TGTGCCACCAGCAGATGGACAGGGGGCGCGAGTAATGAAAAACTGTTTTTT. This codes for CATSRWTGGASNEKLFF.

This sequence joins TRBV5-1 and TRBJ2-7; possibly TRBD2 for D (5 bases). The CDR3 is 15 amino acids. V was clipped by 1 base and J by 2 bases, with 13 bases between them. Germline-derived CDR1 and CDR2 are SGHRS and YFSETQ. Here the CDR3 DNA reads TGCGCCAGCAGCTTGCTTCGGGGAGCTCCCTACGAGCAGTACTTC. Translating it yields CASSLLRGAPYEQYF.

As concerns this clone: The sample carries other DNA sequences with the same CDR3. The chain joins TRBV5-4 to TRBJ2-5; D is possibly TRBD2 (6 bases). The V gene lost 0 bases and the J gene lost 2 bases, with 8 bases spanning the gap. Germline-derived CDR1 and CDR2 are SGHNT and YYREEE (reference sequence). CDR3 length: 14 amino acids. Here the CDR3 reads CASSLGGVQETQYF. The CDR3 bases are TGTGCCAGCAGCTTGGGGGGGGTACAAGAGACCCAGTACTTC.

As to this clone: A much larger clonotype is one base distant, so this may be a read error. The chain couples TRBV7-2 to TRBJ2-1; 7 nucleotides line up with TRBD2. This CDR3 contains 16 residues. Germline CDR1 and CDR2: SGHTA and FQGNSA. With 4 bases clipped from V and 5 bases from J, the junction kept 11 bases outside the gene matches. The CDR3 reads CASSYDFWGGNNEQFF. The CDR3 nucleotides are TGTGCCAGCAGCTACGATTTTTGGGGAGGGAACAATGAGCAGTTCTTC. The full variable domain, rest sourced from reference TRBV7-2 and TRBJ2-1, is GAGVSQSPSNKVTEKGKDVELRCDPISGHTALYWYRQSLGQGLEFLIYFQGNSAPDKSGLPSDRFSAERTGGSVSTLTIQRTQQEDSAVYLCASSYDFWGGNNEQFFGPGTRLTVL.

The chain has TRBV3-1 (or the pseudogene TRBV3-2) and TRBJ1-2, with D hard to call. Germline lookup yields CDR1 LGHDT and CDR2 YNNKEL (reference sequence). The CDR3 is made up of 15 amino acids. The germline V and J ends were trimmed by 4 bases and 6 bases, with 18 bases remaining between them. The CDR3 DNA sequence: TGTGCCAGCAGCCGAGGACCTGGAGGTCAAGATGGCTACACCTTC. Amino acids: CASSRGPGGQDGYTF.

This chain joins TRBV18 and TRBJ2-3; 9 nucleotides match TRBD2. The trim removed 3 bases at V and 2 bases at J, leaving 6 bases unmatched. Germline loops: CDR1 KGHSH, CDR2 LQKENI. The CDR3 sequence is 16 residues long. The CDR3 here is CASSPVAGAFTDTQYF. The CDR3 DNA follows: TGTGCCAGCTCACCGGTAGCGGGGGCCTTCACAGATACGCAGTATTTT.

The gene calls are TRBV2 and TRBJ2-7, with 9 positions matching TRBD1. V was pared by 6 bases and J by 2 bases, with 2 bases of the junction left unmatched. Germline CDR1 reads SNHLY; CDR2 reads FYNNEI. The CDR3 consists of 13 residues. CDR3 DNA sequence: TGTGCCAGCAGGGACAGGGGAGCCTACGAGCAGTACTTC. This translates into CASRDRGAYEQYF.

The chain combines TRBV25-1 with TRBJ1-1, with 9 positions matching TRBD1. The CDR3 loop spans 16 amino acids. Germline-derived CDR1 and CDR2 are MGHDK and SYGVNS. Trimming cost V 3 bases and J 1 base; bases outside gene matches: 6. The CDR3 nucleotides read TGTGCCAGCAGTGAGTTTACAGGGGGCCCGAACACTGAAGCTTTCTTT. Translated, it gives CASSEFTGGPNTEAFF.

The chain has TRBV27 and TRBJ2-7; possible D gene TRBD2, 5 bases. Germline V CDR1 and CDR2: MNHEY, SMNVEV (reference sequence). Trimming cost V 4 bases and J 0 bases, with 10 bases left between them. CDR3 size: 14 residues. The CDR3 loop reads CASSSTRSSYEQYF. The CDR3 region has the DNA TGTGCCAGCAGTTCTACTAGGAGCTCCTACGAGCAGTACTTC.

The count of this clone is one. V gene TRBV20-1 combines with J gene TRBJ2-1, with 13 bases lining up with TRBD2. From germline, CDR1 is DFQATT and CDR2 SNEGSKA (reference sequence). J lost 8 bases, V lost 3 bases, and 4 bases had no gene match. The CDR3 runs to 14 residues. CDR3: CSASGLAGEDEQFF. DNA for the CDR3: TGCAGTGCTAGTGGACTAGCGGGAGAGGATGAGCAGTTCTTC.